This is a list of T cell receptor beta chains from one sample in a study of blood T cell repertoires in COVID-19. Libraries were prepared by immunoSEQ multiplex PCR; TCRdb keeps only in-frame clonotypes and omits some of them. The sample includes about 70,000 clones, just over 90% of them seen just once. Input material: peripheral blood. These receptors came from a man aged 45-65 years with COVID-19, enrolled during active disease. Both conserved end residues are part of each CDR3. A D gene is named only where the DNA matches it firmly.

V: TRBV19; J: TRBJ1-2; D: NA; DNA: TGTGCCAGTAGTAACAGGGTCTATGGCTACACCTTC; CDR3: CASSNRVYGYTF
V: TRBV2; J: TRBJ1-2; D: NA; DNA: TGTGCCAGCACTCTGAACTATGGCTACACCTTC; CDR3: CASTLNYGYTF
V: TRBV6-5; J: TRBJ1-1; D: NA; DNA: TGTGCCAGCAGTTGGGCCCACACTGAAGCTTTCTTT; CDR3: CASSWAHTEAFF
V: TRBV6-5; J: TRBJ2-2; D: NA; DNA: TGTGCCAGCAGGCGGCACGGGGAGCTGTTTTTT; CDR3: CASRRHGELFF
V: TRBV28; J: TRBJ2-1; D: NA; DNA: TGTGCCAGCAGTTTATTTGGCGGGGCCACCTACAATGAGCAGTTCTTC; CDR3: CASSLFGGATYNEQFF
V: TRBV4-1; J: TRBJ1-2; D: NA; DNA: TGCGCCAGCAGCCAAGTCGCAGGACAGACAAACTATGGCTACACCTTC; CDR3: CASSQVAGQTNYGYTF
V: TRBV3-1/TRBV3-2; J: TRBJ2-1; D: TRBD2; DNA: TGTGCCAGCAGCCACGTTACAGCGGGAGAGGATGAGCAGTTCTTC; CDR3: CASSHVTAGEDEQFF
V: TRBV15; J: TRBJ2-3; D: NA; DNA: TGTGCCACCAGCAGAGATAGGAGGGGGGGCCAAGATACGCAGTATTTT; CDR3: CATSRDRRGGQDTQYF
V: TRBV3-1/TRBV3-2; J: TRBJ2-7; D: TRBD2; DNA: TGTGCCAGCAGCCCCTATGGTCCGGGGGGATCCTACGAGCAGTACTTC; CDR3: CASSPYGPGGSYEQYF
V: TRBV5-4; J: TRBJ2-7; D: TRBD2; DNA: TGTGCCAGCAGCTTGGGAGCGGGACCGGGCTACGAGCAGTACTTC; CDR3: CASSLGAGPGYEQYF
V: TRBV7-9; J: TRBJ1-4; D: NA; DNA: TGTGCCAGCAGCTTGGGAGGGAACGGCGAAAAACTGTTTTTT; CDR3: CASSLGGNGEKLFF
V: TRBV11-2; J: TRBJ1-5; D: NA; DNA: TGTGCCAGCAGCTTAGCAGGGAGGTATAGCAATCAGCCCCAGCATTTT; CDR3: CASSLAGRYSNQPQHF
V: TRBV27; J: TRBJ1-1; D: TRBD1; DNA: TGTGCCAGCAGGCCTCGGACAGGAAGTATCGCCAACACTGAAGCTTTCTTT; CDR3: CASRPRTGSIANTEAFF